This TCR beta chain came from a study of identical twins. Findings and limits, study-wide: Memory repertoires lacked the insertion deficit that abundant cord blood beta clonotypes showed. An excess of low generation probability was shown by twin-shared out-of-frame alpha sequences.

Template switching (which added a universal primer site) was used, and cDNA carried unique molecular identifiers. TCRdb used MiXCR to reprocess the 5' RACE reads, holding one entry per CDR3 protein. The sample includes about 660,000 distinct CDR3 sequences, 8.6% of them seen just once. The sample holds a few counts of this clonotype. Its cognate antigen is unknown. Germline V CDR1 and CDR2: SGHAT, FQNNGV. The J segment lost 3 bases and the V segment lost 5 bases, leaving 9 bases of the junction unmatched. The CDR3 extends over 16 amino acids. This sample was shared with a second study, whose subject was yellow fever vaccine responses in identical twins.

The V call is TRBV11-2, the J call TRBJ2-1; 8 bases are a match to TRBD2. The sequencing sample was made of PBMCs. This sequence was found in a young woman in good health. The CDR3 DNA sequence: TGTGCCAGCAGCCTACCGACCGGGACTAGCTACAATGAGCAGTTCTTC. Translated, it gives CASSLPTGTSYNEQFF.